This record looks at one T cell receptor beta chain sequence and its context. This same CDR3 is encoded by further DNA sequences in the sample. This sample is drawn from a study of blood T cell repertoires in COVID-19. Study-wide background: The United States, Italy and Spain provided the acute and convalescent COVID-19 samples.

Repertoires were generated with immunoSEQ multiplex PCR, while TCRdb's copy carries only in-frame clones and drops some. The table records 200,000 to 300,000 clones, under 85% of them present only once. Germline assignment: CDR1 KGHSH and CDR2 LQKENI. The V end lost 3 bases, the J end lost 3 bases, and 8 bases lay between the germline ends. The CDR3 spans 13 residues. What was sequenced was peripheral blood. This chain uses TRBV18 with TRBJ2-5, with D perhaps TRBD1 (6 bases). The receptor comes from a man aged 25 to 40 who had recovered from COVID-19. CDR3 amino acids: CASSPRTEETQYF. The CDR3 nucleotides are TGTGCCAGCTCACCCCGGACAGAAGAGACCCAGTACTTC.